This TCR beta chain was recovered during a study of PD-L1 blockade in urothelial cancer. The wider study: Atezolizumab (1,200 mg intravenously every 3 weeks) began around 2014 for patients. Typically, measured as a median, blood samples had over 120,000 T cells. Male sex and bladder-origin urothelial cancer were recorded for about 90% of the roughly 29 patients. At 3 weeks (second dose) and 6 weeks after starting treatment, blood was analyzed.

Per germline, CDR1 SGHRS and CDR2 YFSETQ. Trimming pared 0 bases from V and 0 bases from J, leaving 10 bases between. CDR3 length equals 15 residues. TCRdb's copy holds only in-frame clones and misses some; the assay was immunoSEQ multiplex PCR. Among around 27,000 clones listed, roughly 80% were seen once. The sequenced sample was PBMCs, obtained around atezolizumab (anti-PD-L1) treatment. This TCR was sampled from a man aged 45-65 years with urothelial cancer. This sequence joins TRBV5-1 and TRBJ2-7, with D possibly being TRBD1 (6 bases). CDR3 sequence reads: CASSLVQGSSYEQYF. Written as DNA, the CDR3 is TGCGCCAGCAGCTTGGTTCAGGGGAGCTCCTACGAGCAGTACTTC.